This entry concerns a single T cell receptor beta chain. What it binds is unknown. The CDR3 runs to 13 residues. V shed 3 bases and J shed 7 bases, with 13 bases lying between them. CDR1 is SGHTA and CDR2 is FQGNSA in the germline V gene. This record comes from a study of cytomegalovirus exposure and HLA in healthy donors. Background on the study: The study placed 70% to 90% of its 398 genotyped donors in the Caucasian-associated ancestry cluster. Study-wide results and limits: Exclusion as indistinguishable affected some V segments, including TRBV6-2 and TRBV6-3. Cytomegalovirus-associated TCR beta chains were listed, numbering more than 150.

PCR amplification relied on 60 Vbeta primers (plus 13 Jbeta primers). Clones were read by immunoSEQ multiplex PCR, and TCRdb kept only the in-frame ones, dropping some. The profile shows 150,000 to 200,000 clones, around 74% of them singletons. Sequencing used PBMCs. The sequence derives from a female donor in good health and CMV-seronegative. The rearrangement uses TRBV7-2 and TRBJ2-7, with a tentative D call TRBD2 (6 bases). In nucleotides, the CDR3 is TGTGCCAGCAGCTTTTCCGGGACTGGAGAGCAGTACTTC. It encodes CASSFSGTGEQYF.